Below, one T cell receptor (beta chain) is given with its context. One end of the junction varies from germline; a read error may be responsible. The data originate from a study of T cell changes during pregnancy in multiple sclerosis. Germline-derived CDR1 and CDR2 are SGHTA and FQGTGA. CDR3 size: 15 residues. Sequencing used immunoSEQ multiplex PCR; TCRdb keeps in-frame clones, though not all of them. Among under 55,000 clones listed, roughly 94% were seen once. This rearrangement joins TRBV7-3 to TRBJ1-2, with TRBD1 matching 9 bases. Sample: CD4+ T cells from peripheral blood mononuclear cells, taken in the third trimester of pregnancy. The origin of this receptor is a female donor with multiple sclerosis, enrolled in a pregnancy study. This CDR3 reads CASSLTGTGKNGYTF. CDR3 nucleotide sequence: TGTGCCAGCAGCCTAACCGGGACAGGGAAGAATGGCTACACCTTC.